In its sample, the clone carrying this T cell receptor beta chain was seen a few times. Its specificity is unknown. Measured with immunoSEQ multiplex PCR; TCRdb has only the in-frame clones, and not every one. The sample holds tens of thousands of clones, 87% seen once. This record belongs to a study of T cell responses to AZD1222 COVID-19 vaccine. The CDR3 consists of 13 residues. Trimming cost V 3 bases and J 2 bases, with 8 bases left between them. CDR1 and CDR2 (germline): MNHEY, SVGAGI. Study findings and constraints: Clonal diversity was possibly underestimated, and white British individuals and females predominated among donors. Repertoire sampling was restricted to post-peak T cell response timepoints. Close to half of all spike-specific TCRs reportedly target regions of the variants that are unmutated.

Whether given at about 4 or about 12 weeks, second doses were pooled. This clonotype originated in an adult who received the AZD1222 COVID-19 vaccine. The source material was peripheral blood, sampled 28 days after the second AZD1222 dose. V gene TRBV6-5 combines with J gene TRBJ2-7; unclear D gene. CDR3 in DNA: TGTGCCAGCAGTTATGCCGGTACCTACGAGCAGTACTTC. The encoded protein is CASSYAGTYEQYF.